This T cell receptor beta chain was recorded in a study of T cells in Graves' hyperthyroidism and ophthalmopathy. Authors of the study amplified TCR beta CDR3 regions from RNA transcripts. With the HTBI primer set, the TCR CDR3 went through a first round of RT-PCR. TCRdb re-derived calls from the multiplex PCR reads in MiXCR, one entry per CDR3 protein. Here the sample spans hundreds of thousands of distinct CDR3 sequences, 38% being singletons. Patients aged 18 to 65 had newly diagnosed hyperthyroidism that had lasted under 2 months. At least ten counts were recorded for this clonotype. The sequenced sample was blood. This TCR was sampled from a man aged 18 to 35 with Graves' hyperthyroidism.

CDR3 region: CAISEPTATEAFF. CDR3 nucleotide sequence: TGTGCCATCAGTGAGCCGACAGCTACAGAAGCTTTCTTT. The genes are TRBV10-3 and TRBJ1-1; possible D gene TRBD1, 5 bases. Trimming took 2 bases from V and 8 from J, leaving 12 bases between them. CDR1 is ENHRY, CDR2 SYGVKD, per germline. This CDR3 has 13 amino acids.